Ten or more counts support the clone carrying this T cell receptor beta chain. The target antigen is unknown. CDR1 and CDR2 from the germline V gene are SGHTA and FQGNSA. With 6 bases removed from V and 4 bases from J, the gap between germline ends came to 17 bases. The CDR3 runs 15 residues. This sample stems from a study of T cells in Graves' hyperthyroidism and ophthalmopathy. Findings and caveats of the study: From stable hyperthyroidism, ophthalmopathy was set apart by a 13 V-J model.

Researchers amplified the TCR beta CDR3 regions from RNA transcripts. Primed by the HTBI set, a first-round RT-PCR was run on the TCR CDR3. One entry per CDR3 protein, called by TCRdb with MiXCR from the multiplex PCR reads. The sample shows about 180,000 distinct CDR3 sequences, around 8.9% of them seen only once. The J gene is TRBJ2-3, the V gene TRBV7-2; weak D call: TRBD1 (6 bases). The sample taken for sequencing was blood. This TCR was recovered from a young woman with Graves' hyperthyroidism that later progressed to Graves' ophthalmopathy. The CDR3 coding sequence is TGTGCCAGCAGACGCAGGGGCGTTCTAGCAGATACGCAGTATTTT. Amino acids: CASRRRGVLADTQYF.